A selection of T cell receptor beta chains follows, all from one sample in a study of T-cell memory formation after mild COVID-19. TCRdb called the 5' RACE reads again in MiXCR, with one record for every CDR3 protein. The table has about 290,000 distinct CDR3 sequences, around a sixth seen once. Input material: PBMCs or a T cell subset sorted from them (not recorded which). These receptors came from a man younger than 30 who had mild COVID-19 (a few samples of this study predate the infection). Cell type and time point are not known. Each CDR3 is given with its conserved first and last residue. A D gene is named only where the DNA matches it firmly. A row's size may be missing; if present it is once, few, many or a size class.

few | TRBJ1-1 | TRBV12-3/TRBV12-4 | TRBD1 | TGTGCCAACAACCGGGACAGTGGCACTGAAGCTTTCTTT | CANNRDSGTEAFF
. | TRBJ2-1 | TRBV5-5 | TRBD2 | TGTGCCAGCAGATATGCGGGGGGGTACAATGAGCAGTTCTTC | CASRYAGGYNEQFF
. | TRBJ2-3 | TRBV5-1 | TRBD2 | TGCGCCAGCAGCTTGGCTTCTAGCGGGGTCACAGATACGCAGTATTTT | CASSLASSGVTDTQYF
. | TRBJ2-5 | TRBV13 | TRBD1 | TGTGCCAGCAGCTACAGGACAGGCCCGATTATCCAAGAGACCCAGTACTTC | CASSYRTGPIIQETQYF
. | TRBJ2-5 | TRBV20-1 | . | TGCAGTGCTAGAGAGGCAGTTCCGGGGCATCGGGAGACCCAGTACTTC | CSAREAVPGHRETQYF
few | TRBJ1-2 | TRBV5-1 | TRBD1 | TGCGCCAGCAGCTTGACAGGGGGTTCTGGCTACACCTTC | CASSLTGGSGYTF
many | TRBJ1-5 | TRBV27 | TRBD1 | TGTGCCAGCTCCAGGGCAGGGGGCAGCAATCAGCCCCAGCATTTT | CASSRAGGSNQPQHF
. | TRBJ2-3 | TRBV6-4 | . | TGTGCCACCCGGAGGTCGGGGCTACGCACAGATACGCAGTATTTT | CATRRSGLRTDTQYF
. | TRBJ2-4 | TRBV20-1 | . | TGCAGTGCTTTCAGGGGGGGGAAAACCAAAAACATTCAGTACTTC | CSAFRGGKTKNIQYF
. | TRBJ1-2 | TRBV19 | . | TGTGCCAGTAGTATTTGGAGGGCTGGCTACACCTTC | CASSIWRAGYTF
. | TRBJ2-3 | TRBV5-5 | . | TGTGCCAGCAGCTTGACCCGGGGGTGGAAAGATACGCAGTATTTT | CASSLTRGWKDTQYF
few | TRBJ1-6 | TRBV5-1 | TRBD1 | TGCGCCAGCAGCTCCCCAGGGGGAGCTTCACCCCTCCACTTT | CASSSPGGASPLHF
many | TRBJ2-3 | TRBV4-3 | TRBD2 | TGCGCCAGCAGCCCGACTAGCGGGGGGGCAGATACGCAGTATTTT | CASSPTSGGADTQYF
many | TRBJ2-7 | TRBV27 | . | TGTGCCAGCAGTCACAACTCCTACGAGCAGTACTTC | CASSHNSYEQYF
. | TRBJ2-3 | TRBV7-8 | . | TGTGCCAGCAGCTTAGTAAGCGCCCGAATCACAGATACGCAGTATTTT | CASSLVSARITDTQYF
few | TRBJ1-2 | TRBV7-9 | . | TGTGCCAGCAGCTCCGGGGGACACTATGGCTACACCTTC | CASSSGGHYGYTF
. | TRBJ1-1 | TRBV14 | . | TGTGCCAGCAGCCAAGAGACCCAAACAGGGAGGAACACTGAAGCTTTCTTT | CASSQETQTGRNTEAFF
many | TRBJ2-1 | TRBV5-1 | . | TGCGCCAGCAGCTCAACTTCAGGGGCAGGGTATGAGCAGTTCTTC | CASSSTSGAGYEQFF
. | TRBJ2-4 | TRBV2 | . | TGTGCCAGCGGAGGGACTTTGTTTGCCAAAAACATTCAGTACTTC | CASGGTLFAKNIQYF
few | TRBJ2-1 | TRBV7-9 | . | TGTGCCAGCAGCTCTGAGACCAAGTACAATGAGCAGTTCTTC | CASSSETKYNEQFF
. | TRBJ2-3 | TRBV4-3 | . | TGCGCCAGCAGCCAAGAATCCAGCACAGATACGCAGTATTTT | CASSQESSTDTQYF
many | TRBJ2-4 | TRBV4-3 | . | TGCGCCAGCAGCCAAGATCCTGACGGTAGCAAAAACATTCAGTACTTC | CASSQDPDGSKNIQYF
few | TRBJ1-1 | TRBV3-1 | TRBD1 | TGTGCCAGCAGCCAAGGGACAGGGGGCAACACTGAAGCTTTCTTT | CASSQGTGGNTEAFF
. | TRBJ2-5 | TRBV5-6 | . | TGTGCCAGCAGCTTGCGTGGAGGGGGCACGGAGACCCAGTACTTC | CASSLRGGGTETQYF
. | TRBJ1-2 | TRBV5-1 | TRBD1 | TGCGCCAGCAGCTTTGAGGCAGGGGGATCCTATGGCTACACCTTT | CASSFEAGGSYGYTF
. | TRBJ2-3 | TRBV2 | . | TGTGCCAGCAGTGGCAGGGCCCGCACAGATACGCAGTATTTT | CASSGRARTDTQYF
few | TRBJ2-7 | TRBV6-6 | TRBD1 | TGTGCCAGCAGAACGGGACAGAGTTACGAGCAGTACTTC | CASRTGQSYEQYF
few | TRBJ1-1 | TRBV4-3 | . | TGCGCCAGCAGCCAAGGGACACACCGGAACACTGAAGCTTTCTTT | CASSQGTHRNTEAFF
few | TRBJ2-1 | TRBV7-9 | TRBD2 | TGTGCCAGCAGCTCACTAGCGGGGCAGAATGAGCAGTTCTTC | CASSSLAGQNEQFF
. | TRBJ2-1 | TRBV4-3 | . | TGCGCCAGCAGCGCGGGCTCGAGCTCCTACAATGAGCAGTTCTTC | CASSAGSSSYNEQFF
. | TRBJ1-2 | TRBV29-1 | TRBD1 | TGCAGCGGGGGGACAGAAGGCTATGGCTACACCTTC | CSGGTEGYGYTF
. | TRBJ1-1 | TRBV3-1 | . | TGTGCCAGCAGACTCGGACAGTTTAACACTGAAGCTTTCTTT | CASRLGQFNTEAFF
. | TRBJ1-4 | TRBV7-2 | . | TGTGCCAGCAGCTTAGGGGGCGACAATGAAAAACTGTTTTTT | CASSLGGDNEKLFF
many | TRBJ1-2 | TRBV4-1 | . | TGCGCCAGCAGCCGCCCGGGAGAGGGTCTCTTTGGCTACACCTTC | CASSRPGEGLFGYTF
. | TRBJ2-7 | TRBV5-1 | . | TGCGCCAGCAGTACAGGGTTTCTCTCCTACGAGCAGTACTTC | CASSTGFLSYEQYF
many | TRBJ1-2 | TRBV6-1 | . | TGTGCCAGCACCCTCCCGGGATATGGCTACACCTTC | CASTLPGYGYTF
. | TRBJ1-6 | TRBV20-1 | TRBD1 | TGCAGTGTTAGGACAGGCGACTCCTATAATTCACCCCTCCACTTT | CSVRTGDSYNSPLHF
. | TRBJ1-2 | TRBV20-1 | TRBD1 | TGCAGTGCGGGGACAGGTGGCATGTATGGCTACACCTTC | CSAGTGGMYGYTF
. | TRBJ1-2 | TRBV5-1 | . | TGCGCCAGCAGCCCGCAGGGGCCTAACTATGGCTACACCTTC | CASSPQGPNYGYTF
. | TRBJ2-6 | TRBV12-3/TRBV12-4 | . | TGTGCCAGCAGTCCCCGGACGTCTGGGGCCAACGTCCTGACTTTC | CASSPRTSGANVLTF
. | TRBJ2-3 | TRBV7-2 | . | TGTGCCAGCAGCTTAGAAACTAAACGCACAGATACGCAGTATTTT | CASSLETKRTDTQYF
. | TRBJ2-3 | TRBV24-1 | . | TGTGACACCAGTGATTTAGGGGGAAGCACAGATACGCAGTATTTT | CDTSDLGGSTDTQYF
many | TRBJ1-2 | TRBV5-1 | TRBD1 | TGCGCCAGCAGCTCCGGGACAGCCGCCTATGGTGGCTACACCTTC | CASSSGTAAYGGYTF
. | TRBJ2-3 | TRBV7-3 | TRBD1 | TGTGCCAGCAGCTTAACGGGACAGTCAGATACGCAGTATTTT | CASSLTGQSDTQYF
few | TRBJ1-1 | TRBV20-1 | . | TGCAGTGCTAGAGAGGGGGCCACTGAAGCTTTCTTT | CSAREGATEAFF